The T cell receptor beta chain described here comes from a study of radiation and T cells in renal cell carcinoma. About the study: Nephrectomy followed 15 Gy stereotactic body radiation by 4 weeks.

The V and J ends lost 5 bases and 7 bases, in that order; junction bases with no gene match: 4. Germline CDR1 MNHEY, CDR2 SVGAGI. This CDR3 is 13 amino acids long. Described time point: baseline pretreatment blood. Noted treatment: 15 Gy SBRT to primary tumor, nephrectomy 4 weeks later. This table comes from immunoSEQ multiplex PCR, and its TCRdb copy is limited to in-frame clones, with some not included. The data hold about 150,000 clones, with around 89% observed a single time. The TCR sequence derives from a woman between 65 and 79 years old with renal cell carcinoma. The sequences come from blood, collected from a patient whose treatment included radiotherapy and nephrectomy. The chain joins TRBV6-5 to TRBJ1-2; TRBD1 matches 10 bases. The DNA for the CDR3 is TGTGCCAGCAGTACGACAGGGGGCTCTGGCTACACCTTC. Translated, it gives CASSTTGGSGYTF.